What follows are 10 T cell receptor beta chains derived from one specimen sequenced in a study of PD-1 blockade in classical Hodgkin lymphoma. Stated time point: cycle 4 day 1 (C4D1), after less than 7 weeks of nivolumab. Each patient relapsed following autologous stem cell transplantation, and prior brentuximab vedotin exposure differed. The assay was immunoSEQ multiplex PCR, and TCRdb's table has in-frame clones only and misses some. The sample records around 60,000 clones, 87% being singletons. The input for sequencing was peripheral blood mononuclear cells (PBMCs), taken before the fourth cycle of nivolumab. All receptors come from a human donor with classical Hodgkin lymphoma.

The CDR3 loop is CASTWGGTEAFF. CDR3 sequence (DNA): TGTGCCAGCACCTGGGGGGGGACTGAAGCTTTCTTT. The chain couples TRBV7-9 to TRBJ1-1, with TRBD1 as a possible D gene (5 bases). Trimming shortened V by 7 bases and J by 5 bases, and 11 bases separated the two germline ends. The germline CDR1 and CDR2 sequences are SEHNR and FQNEAQ (reference sequence). The CDR3 runs to 12 residues.

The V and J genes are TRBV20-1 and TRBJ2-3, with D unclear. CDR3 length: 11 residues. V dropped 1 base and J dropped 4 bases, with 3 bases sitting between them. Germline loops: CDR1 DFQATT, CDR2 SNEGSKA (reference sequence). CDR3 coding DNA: TGCAGTGCTAGAGTGGCAGATACGCAGTATTTT. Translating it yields CSARVADTQYF.

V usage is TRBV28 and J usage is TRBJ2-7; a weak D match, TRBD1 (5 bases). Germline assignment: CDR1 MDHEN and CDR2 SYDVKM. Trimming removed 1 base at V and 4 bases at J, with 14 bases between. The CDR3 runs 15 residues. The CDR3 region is CASSLSGLRAYEQYF. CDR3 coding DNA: TGTGCCAGCAGTTTATCAGGGTTGCGCGCGTACGAGCAGTACTTC. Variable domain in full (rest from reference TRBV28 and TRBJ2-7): DVKVTQSSRYLVKRTGEKVFLECVQDMDHENMFWYRQDPGLGLRLIYFSYDVKMKEKGDIPEGYSVSREKKERFSLILESASTNQTSMYLCASSLSGLRAYEQYFGPGTRLTVT.

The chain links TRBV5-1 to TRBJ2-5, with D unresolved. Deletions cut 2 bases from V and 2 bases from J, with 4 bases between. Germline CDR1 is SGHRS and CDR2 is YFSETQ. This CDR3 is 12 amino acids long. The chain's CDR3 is CASSFNQETQYF. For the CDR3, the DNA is TGCGCCAGCAGCTTCAATCAAGAGACCCAGTACTTC.

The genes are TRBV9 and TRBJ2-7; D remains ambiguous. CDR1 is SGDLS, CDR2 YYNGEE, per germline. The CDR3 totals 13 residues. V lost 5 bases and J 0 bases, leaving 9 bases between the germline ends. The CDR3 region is CASRGKSSYEQYF. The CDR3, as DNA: TGTGCCAGCAGGGGGAAGAGCTCCTACGAGCAGTACTTC.

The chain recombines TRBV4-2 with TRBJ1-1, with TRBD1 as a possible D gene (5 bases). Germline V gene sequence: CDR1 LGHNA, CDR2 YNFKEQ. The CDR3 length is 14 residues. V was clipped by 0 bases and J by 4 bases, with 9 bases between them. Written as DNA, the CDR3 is TGTGCCAGCAGCCAAGATTGGGGCACCACTGAAGCTTTCTTT. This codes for CASSQDWGTTEAFF.

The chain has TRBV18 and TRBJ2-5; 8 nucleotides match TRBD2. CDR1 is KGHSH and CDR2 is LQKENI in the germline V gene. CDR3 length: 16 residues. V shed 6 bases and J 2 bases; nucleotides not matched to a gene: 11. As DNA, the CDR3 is TGTGCCAGCTCCCCCGGGGGGGTCCGACTTCAAGAGACCCAGTACTTC. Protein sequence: CASSPGGVRLQETQYF.

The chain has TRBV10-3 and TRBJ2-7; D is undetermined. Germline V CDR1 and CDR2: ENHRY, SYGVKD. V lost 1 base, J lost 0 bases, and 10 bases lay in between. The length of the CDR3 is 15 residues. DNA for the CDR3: TGTGCCATCAGTGAGTGGAAATCGAGCTCCTACGAGCAGTACTTC. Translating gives CAISEWKSSSYEQYF.

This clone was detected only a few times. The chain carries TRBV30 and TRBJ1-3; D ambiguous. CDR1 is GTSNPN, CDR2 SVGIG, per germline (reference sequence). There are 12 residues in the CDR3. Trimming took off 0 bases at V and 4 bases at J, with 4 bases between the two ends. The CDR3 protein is CAWSVQGNTIYF. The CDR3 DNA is TGTGCCTGGAGTGTACAAGGAAACACCATATATTTT. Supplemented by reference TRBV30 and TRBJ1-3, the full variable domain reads SQTIHQWPATLVQPVGSPLSLECTVEGTSNPNLYWYRQAAGRGLQLLFYSVGIGQISSEVPQNLSASRPQDRQFILSSKKLLLSDSGFYLCAWSVQGNTIYFGEGSWLTVV.

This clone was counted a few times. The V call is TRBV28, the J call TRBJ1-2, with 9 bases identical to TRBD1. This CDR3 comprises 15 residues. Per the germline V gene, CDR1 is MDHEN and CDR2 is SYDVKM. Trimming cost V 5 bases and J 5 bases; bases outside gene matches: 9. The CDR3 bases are TGTGCCAGCAGTGCAACCGGGACAGGGTATTATGGCTACACCTTC. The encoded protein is CASSATGTGYYGYTF.